This T cell receptor (beta chain) stems from a study of spatial heterogeneity in lung cancer. General study points: Follow-up blood showed ubiquitous expanded tumor TCRs less than blood at resection did.

V trimming: 1 base; J trimming: 1 base; junction bases outside the gene matches: 8. This CDR3 spans 16 amino acids. Germline CDR1 reads DFQATT; CDR2 reads SNEGSKA (reference sequence). As regards this clonotype: Its antigen remains unidentified.

Noted time point: sample taken at primary tumor resection. Without sorting, whole RNA was sequenced from tumor, nontumor lung or frozen PBMC. The approximately 69 donors had untreated early-stage non-small cell lung cancer. Unique molecular identifiers tagged every individual TCR cDNA molecule. TCRdb re-called the 5' RACE reads with MiXCR, one entry per CDR3 protein. The sample yields about 85,000 distinct CDR3 sequences, 15% to 25% seen once. The chain is built from TRBV20-1 and TRBJ2-7; 9 bases line up with TRBD2. The sample was PBMCs, taken at surgery. The sequence was obtained from a male donor with early-stage non-small cell lung cancer. In DNA, the CDR3 is TGCAGTGCTAGAGTCGGTAGCGGGGGAAAATCCTACGAGCAGTACTTC. Encoded protein: CSARVGSGGKSYEQYF.